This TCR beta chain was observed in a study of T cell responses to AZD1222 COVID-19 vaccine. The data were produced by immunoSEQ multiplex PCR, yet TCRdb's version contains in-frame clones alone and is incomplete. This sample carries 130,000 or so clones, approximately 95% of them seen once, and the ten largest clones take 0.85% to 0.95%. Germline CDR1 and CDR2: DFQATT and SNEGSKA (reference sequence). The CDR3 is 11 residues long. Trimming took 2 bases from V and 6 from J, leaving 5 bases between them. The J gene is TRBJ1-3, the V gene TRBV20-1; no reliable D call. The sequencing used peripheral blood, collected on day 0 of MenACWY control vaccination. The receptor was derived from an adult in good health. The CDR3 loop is CSARRKNTIYF. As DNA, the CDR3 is TGCAGTGCTAGACGCAAAAACACCATATATTTT.